This is a list of T cell receptor beta chains from one sample in a study of CD4+ T cells in melanoma. The data were produced by immunoSEQ multiplex PCR, yet TCRdb's version contains in-frame clones alone and is incomplete. The sample includes 20,000 to 25,000 clones, over 75% of them seen just once. Sequencing was done on a sample of cells from a culture (not recorded whether cultured in vitro). Receptors were obtained from a human donor with melanoma. Both conserved end residues are part of each CDR3. D genes are given only for firm matches. The size entry is marked missing in some rows and otherwise reads once, few, many or a size class.

j_gene	abundance	len	v_gene	d_gene	CDR3nt	CDR3aa
TRBJ2-3	-	15	TRBV5-6	TRBD2	TGTGCCAGCAGCCCCTTAGCGGGGGGCTCAGATACGCAGTATTTT	CASSPLAGGSDTQYF
TRBJ1-1	-	17	TRBV25-1	-	TGTGCCAGCAGTGCCTTACTAGGGGACAAACCTAACACTGAAGCTTTCTTT	CASSALLGDKPNTEAFF
TRBJ2-2	-	14	TRBV5-5	-	TGTGCCAGCAGCTTCGGCCCCGGGGCCGGGGAGCTGTTTTTT	CASSFGPGAGELFF
TRBJ1-5	-	13	TRBV2	-	TGTGCCAGTAGTGAGGAGAGAAATCAGCCCCAGCATTTT	CASSEERNQPQHF
TRBJ1-2	-	14	TRBV19	-	TGTGCCAGTAGTATACCCGAAAGGGGTGGCGGCTACACCTTC	CASSIPERGGGYTF
TRBJ1-4	-	12	TRBV5-1	-	TGCGCCAGCAGCGGGTGGGAGGAAAAACTGTTTTTT	CASSGWEEKLFF
TRBJ1-1	-	21	TRBV12-5	TRBD1	TGTGCTAGTGGTTTGGTACCCTTACTCGTCCCGGGACAGGGCCGTAACACTGAAGCTTTCTTT	CASGLVPLLVPGQGRNTEAFF
TRBJ2-3	-	16	TRBV5-1	TRBD2	TGCGCCAGCAGCCCGGGACTATCCTTTTACACAGATACGCAGTATTTT	CASSPGLSFYTDTQYF
TRBJ2-7	-	14	TRBV4-1	-	TGCGCCAGCAGCGACCGGGACGGAGCATACGAGCAGTACTTC	CASSDRDGAYEQYF
TRBJ2-7	-	16	TRBV19	TRBD1	TGTGCCAGTAGTATTGGGGGGACAGGAGGCGCCTACGAGCAGTACTTC	CASSIGGTGGAYEQYF
TRBJ2-1	few	17	TRBV11-3	-	TGTGCCAGCAGCCCCTCGGGAAGGGCGAGCTCCTACAATGAGCAGTTCTTC	CASSPSGRASSYNEQFF
TRBJ2-7	-	13	TRBV25-1	-	TGTGCCAGCAGGCCCGGAGGGGGGTACGAGCAGTACTTC	CASRPGGGYEQYF
TRBJ1-1	-	15	TRBV5-1	-	TGCGCCAGCAGCTTAGGGACCGCCGAGACGATCGGAGCTTTCTTT	CASSLGTAETIGAFF
TRBJ1-1	once	13	TRBV6-6	-	TGTGCCAGCAGCCCCGGTTACAATCACGAAGCTTTCTTT	CASSPGYNHEAFF
TRBJ2-3	once	14	TRBV7-9	TRBD2	TGTGCCAGCAGCAGGACTAGCGGGGGGTATACGCAGTATTTT	CASSRTSGGYTQYF
TRBJ2-7	-	12	TRBV7-2	-	TGTGCCAGCAGCGGACACTCCTACGAGCAGTACTTC	CASSGHSYEQYF
TRBJ2-5	once	16	TRBV7-8	-	TGTGCCAGCAGCCGGACTGGCGGGGAGTACCAAGAGACCCAGTACTTC	CASSRTGGEYQETQYF
TRBJ2-1	few	19	TRBV15	-	TGTGCCACCAGCAGAGACTCCTCAAATGGGGCCCAACGATACAATGAGCAGTTCTTC	CATSRDSSNGAQRYNEQFF
TRBJ2-7	-	13	TRBV5-5	TRBD2	TGTGCCAGCAGCTTGGCCGGGAGGGCTGCGCAGTACTTC	CASSLAGRAAQYF
TRBJ1-1	-	15	TRBV7-9	-	TGTGCCAGCAGCTTACCGGGGGGCCGCAACACTGAAGCTTTCTTT	CASSLPGGRNTEAFF
TRBJ1-2	-	15	TRBV9	-	TGTGCCAGCAGCGGCCCCGGGGAGCTTTCCTATGGCTACACCTTC	CASSGPGELSYGYTF
TRBJ1-2	-	13	TRBV6-5	-	TGTGCCAGCAGTCGGACTGCTGGGTATGGCTACACCTTC	CASSRTAGYGYTF
TRBJ2-5	-	15	TRBV6-6	-	TGTGCCAGCAGTTACTCGCCCGGGGGGCTAGAGACCCAGTACTTC	CASSYSPGGLETQYF
TRBJ2-7	-	13	TRBV28	-	TGTGCCAGCAGTCCCCCCCTACTTTACGAGCAGTACTTC	CASSPPLLYEQYF
TRBJ2-5	-	13	TRBV11-1	-	TGTGCCAGCAGCTTAGGGGGGAGTGCGACCCAGTACTTC	CASSLGGSATQYF
TRBJ1-2	once	13	TRBV7-9	-	TGTGCCAGCAGTTGGACCGAGAACTATGGCTACACCTTC	CASSWTENYGYTF
TRBJ1-4	few	13	TRBV5-1	-	TGCGCCAGCAGGCTCGGGGGGAATGAAAAACTGTTTTTT	CASRLGGNEKLFF
TRBJ2-3	-	14	TRBV9	-	TGTGCCAGCAGCCCCGATCTCCCTTGGGATACGCAGTATTTT	CASSPDLPWDTQYF
TRBJ2-1	-	15	TRBV30	-	TGTGCCTGGAGTCCCACCGAGGGTCTTACCAATGAGCAGTTCTTC	CAWSPTEGLTNEQFF